The 9 T cell receptor beta chains reported below all come from one sample, sequenced in a study of cytomegalovirus exposure and HLA in healthy donors. In the PCR, 60 Vbeta and 13 Jbeta primers were used. Libraries were prepared by immunoSEQ multiplex PCR; TCRdb keeps only in-frame clonotypes and omits some of them. The table shows more than 95,000 clones, with roughly 80% occurring only once. The material sequenced was PBMCs. The receptors here all came from a young man in good health and CMV-seropositive.

The V gene is TRBV11-2, the J gene TRBJ2-5; D unresolved. Trimming removed 2 bases at V and 5 bases at J, with 6 bases between. The CDR3 covers 12 residues. Germline V CDR1 and CDR2: SGHAT, FQNNGV. The CDR3 DNA reads as TGTGCCAGCAGCTTAAACCGGGAGACCCAGTACTTC. Its translation: CASSLNRETQYF.

The chain links TRBV4-1 to TRBJ1-1; 9 positions match TRBD1. The CDR3 has 15 residues. V lost 5 bases and J lost 5; bases outside the gene matches: 9. Germline CDR1 reads MGHRA; CDR2 reads YSYEKL. In nucleotides, the CDR3 is TGCGCCAGCAGCAGGGACAGGGAACTGGGGACTGAAGCTTTCTTT. The encoded protein is CASSRDRELGTEAFF.

The V call is TRBV4-1, the J call TRBJ1-1; perhaps TRBD1 as D (6 bases). The CDR3 is 18 residues long. Trimming removed 1 base from V and 1 base from J, with 19 bases in between. Germline CDR1 MGHRA, CDR2 YSYEKL. The CDR3 sequence is CASSQGRVGGPRNTEAFF. The CDR3 DNA reads TGCGCCAGCAGCCAAGGGCGGGTTGGGGGCCCGCGGAACACTGAAGCTTTCTTT.

Notes on this clone: An end of the junction does not agree with germline; a read error may underlie this. Other nucleotide sequences in the sample specify the same CDR3. The rearrangement joins TRBV6-5 to TRBJ1-6; no reliable D call. CDR3 length: 13 residues. Germline V lookup: CDR1 MNHEY, CDR2 SVGAGI. CDR3 protein: CASSYAGYSPLHF. CDR3 nucleotide sequence: TGTGCCAGCAGTTACGCGGGGTATTCCCCCCTCCACTTT.

The chain carries TRBV7-2 and TRBJ1-1; weak D call: TRBD1 (5 bases). The V and J ends lost 7 bases and 1 base respectively, with 16 bases between them. Germline V CDR1 and CDR2: SGHTA, FQGNSA. There are 15 residues in the CDR3. CDR3 bases: TGTGCCAGCACCCCCCGACCCAGGGAGAACACTGAAGCTTTCTTT. This translates into CASTPRPRENTEAFF.

This clone was detected only a few times. The rearrangement links TRBV7-8 to TRBJ1-2; D perhaps matches TRBD1 (5 bases). This CDR3 is built from 13 residues. V shed 5 bases and J shed 8 bases, with 15 bases lying between them. Germline lookup yields CDR1 SGHVS and CDR2 FQNEAQ. CDR3 nucleotides: TGTGCCAGCAGCCCAGTCGGGGGATACGGCTACACCTTC. Translation gives CASSPVGGYGYTF.

V usage is TRBV19 and J usage is TRBJ2-5, with TRBD1 matching over 8 bases. The CDR3 has 16 residues. The V gene's germline CDR1 is LNHDA and CDR2 SQIVND (reference sequence). The V gene end was trimmed by 9 bases and the J gene end by 1 base; junction bases not matched to a gene: 13. CDR3 loop: CASKQGAGGLQETQYF. As DNA, the CDR3 is TGTGCCAGCAAGCAGGGGGCGGGTGGTCTCCAAGAGACCCAGTACTTC.

This rearrangement joins TRBV5-1 to TRBJ2-7; 9 bases fit TRBD1. CDR1 and CDR2 from the germline V gene are SGHRS and YFSETQ. This CDR3 has 15 amino acids. J gave up 3 bases and V 0 bases, and 4 bases lay outside the gene matches. The CDR3 coding sequence is TGCGCCAGCAGCTTGGAAGGACAGGGGAACTACGAGCAGTACTTC. It translates to CASSLEGQGNYEQYF.

This chain joins TRBV30 and TRBJ2-1, with TRBD1 matching 9 bases. V trimming: 1 base; J trimming: 3 bases; junction bases outside the gene matches: 7. From germline, CDR1 is GTSNPN and CDR2 SVGIG (reference sequence). The CDR3 is 16 amino acids. The CDR3 DNA reads as TGTGCCTGGAGTGCCGGGACAGGGAGAATCTACAATGAGCAGTTCTTC. Translation gives CAWSAGTGRIYNEQFF.